These T cell receptor beta chains were read from a single sample in a study of glioma-infiltrating T cells. TCRdb re-called the multiplex PCR reads with MiXCR, one entry per CDR3 protein. The sample includes about 93,000 distinct CDR3 sequences, approximately 42% of them seen just once. The sequenced sample consisted of glioma tissue, nonneoplastic brain tissue, or PBMCs (not recorded which). These receptors were taken from a human donor with low-grade glioma or glioblastoma, undergoing nonglioma brain surgery, or in good health (not recorded which). CDR3s include the opening cysteine and the closing phenylalanine or tryptophan. D genes are given only for firm matches. Rows may omit the clone size; those that give it use once, few, many or a size class.

clone_size | d_call | j_call | v_call | cdr3_nt | cdr3_aa
many | TRBD1 | TRBJ1-2 | TRBV9 | TGTGCCAGCTTCGGGACAGGGTTGAACTATGGCTACACCTTC | CASFGTGLNYGYTF
. | . | TRBJ2-7 | TRBV6-5 | TGTGCCAGCAGTTACTCGATGCAGGCCGTCTACGAGCAGTACTTC | CASSYSMQAVYEQYF
few | TRBD2 | TRBJ2-7 | TRBV13 | TGTGCCAGCAGCGGACTAGCGGGGGTCTCCTACGAGCAGTACTTC | CASSGLAGVSYEQYF
many | TRBD1 | TRBJ2-5 | TRBV24-1 | TGTGCCACCAGTGATTCAAGGACAGGCCAAGAGACCCAGTACTTC | CATSDSRTGQETQYF
. | TRBD2 | TRBJ2-7 | TRBV5-1 | TGCGCCAGCAGCTTAGCGGGGATCTACGAGCAGTACTTC | CASSLAGIYEQYF
. | TRBD2 | TRBJ2-5 | TRBV20-1 | TGCAGTGTAGAGAGGGAGGGCCGGGAGACCCAGCACTTC | CSVEREGRETQHF
few | TRBD2 | TRBJ2-6 | TRBV4-1 | TGCGCCAGCAGCCAAGATTATGGCGGGGGGGCCTCTGGGGCCAACGTCCTGACTTTC | CASSQDYGGGASGANVLTF
. | TRBD2 | TRBJ2-5 | TRBV20-1 | TGCAGTGCTAGAGATGGGACTAGGGGGGGGCTACAAGAGACCAAGTACTTC | CSARDGTRGGLQETKYF
. | . | TRBJ2-7 | TRBV28 | TGTGCCAGCAGTCCCCCCGACGGACTGAATGACTACGAGCAGTACTTC | CASSPPDGLNDYEQYF
many | TRBD2 | TRBJ2-1 | TRBV12-3/TRBV12-4 | TGTGCCAGCAGACGGGAGGGCCCTGAGCAGTTCTTC | CASRREGPEQFF
. | TRBD1 | TRBJ2-1 | TRBV27 | TGTGCCAGACAGGGGATGTACAATGAGCAGTTCTTC | CARQGMYNEQFF
many | . | TRBJ1-2 | TRBV28 | TGTGCCAGCAGAGCCCTTAGGGACATAAACTCCGGCTATGGCTACACCTTC | CASRALRDINSGYGYTF
many | . | TRBJ2-5 | TRBV5-1 | TGCGCCAGCAGCTCTCAATACTTACAAGAGACCCAGTACTTC | CASSSQYLQETQYF
many | . | TRBJ2-7 | TRBV6-1 | TGTGCCAGCAGTTCGTCATCGGGGGGCGGATACGAGCAGTACTTC | CASSSSSGGGYEQYF
few | TRBD1 | TRBJ2-7 | TRBV30 | TGTGCCTGGAGTGTACAGGGGCACACCTACGAGCAGTACTTC | CAWSVQGHTYEQYF
many | TRBD2 | TRBJ2-7 | TRBV7-2 | TGTGCCAGCAGCTTTGGCGGGAGGTCCTACGAGCAGTACTTC | CASSFGGRSYEQYF
many | TRBD2 | TRBJ2-5 | TRBV19 | TGTGCCAGTAGAGACCCGGGACTAGAAGAGACCCAGTACTTC | CASRDPGLEETQYF
many | . | TRBJ2-3 | TRBV6-4 | TGTGCCAGCAGTGTGGGGTTTGGCACAGATACGCAGTATTTT | CASSVGFGTDTQYF
many | TRBD2 | TRBJ2-5 | TRBV20-1 | TGCAGTGCTAACCCGGGACTAGCGGGAGCTAGGGAGACCCAGTACTTC | CSANPGLAGARETQYF
many | . | TRBJ2-2 | TRBV7-8 | TGTGCCAGCAGCTTATCTTTGCGGGATGCCGGGGAGCTGTTTTTT | CASSLSLRDAGELFF
many | . | TRBJ2-6 | TRBV7-3 | TGTGCCAGCAGCTTAGGACGGATCTCTGGGGCCAACGTCCTGACTTTC | CASSLGRISGANVLTF
. | . | TRBJ1-5 | TRBV28 | TGTGCCACTATGGACCAAGGGGTAAGGAGCAATCAGCACAAGCATTTT | CATMDQGVRSNQHKHF
many | . | TRBJ2-7 | TRBV7-2 | TGTGCCAGCAGCTTAGCGTGGGTGGGCGAGCAGTACTTC | CASSLAWVGEQYF
. | . | TRBJ2-1 | TRBV20-1 | TGCAGTGCCCCCCTGGGAGTGGGCAATGAGCAGTTCTTC | CSAPLGVGNEQFF
. | . | TRBJ2-7 | TRBV7-2 | TGTGCCAGCAGCTACGGACTGGGTTATTACGAGCAGTGCTTC | CASSYGLGYYEQCF
once | . | TRBJ2-2 | TRBV7-2 | TGTGCCGGCAGTTTGTCCCCTGGCGCACCATGGAACACCGGGGAGCTGTTTTTT | CAGSLSPGAPWNTGELFF
many | TRBD1 | TRBJ2-7 | TRBV11-3 | TGTGCCAGCAGCTCGACAGGGAGCTCCTACGAGCAGTACTTC | CASSSTGSSYEQYF
once | . | TRBJ2-1 | TRBV2 | TGTGCCAGCAGTGAACGACAAAATATGTATGAGCAGTTCTTC | CASSERQNMYEQFF
many | TRBD1 | TRBJ2-3 | TRBV18 | TGTGCCAGCTCACCACAGGACAGGGGAGGCGGTACGCAGTATTTT | CASSPQDRGGGTQYF
many | . | TRBJ1-5 | TRBV20-1 | TGCAGTGCTAGAGCCGGAGGATATAGCAATCAGCCCCAGCATTTT | CSARAGGYSNQPQHF
many | . | TRBJ1-2 | TRBV5-1 | TGCGCCAGCAGCTTGGAGGAAGGGGTTAACTATGGCTACACCTTC | CASSLEEGVNYGYTF
many | . | TRBJ2-1 | TRBV7-2 | TGTGCCAGCAGCTTAGGTCTCAGGTCCGGGGAGTACAATGAGCAGTTCTTC | CASSLGLRSGEYNEQFF
. | TRBD1 | TRBJ2-2 | TRBV7-2 | TGTGCCAGCAGCCGCGGGACAGGGGCTACCGGGGAGCTGTCTTTT | CASSRGTGATGELSF
. | . | TRBJ2-1 | TRBV9 | TGTGCCAGCAGCCGGCTAGCAAGCAATGAGCAGTTCTTC | CASSRLASNEQFF
. | TRBD1 | TRBJ2-5 | TRBV29-1 | TGCGGCCTTACCAGGACAGGGTTACAGACCCAGTACTTC | CGLTRTGLQTQYF
. | . | TRBJ1-6 | TRBV7-9 | TGTGCCAGCAGCATAGTATCCTGGACAAATAATTCACCCCTCCACTTC | CASSIVSWTNNSPLHF
many | . | TRBJ1-1 | TRBV6-1 | TGTGCCAGCAGTCCGTGGCTCCCGCCCGGTATAGGTACTGAAGCTTTCTTT | CASSPWLPPGIGTEAFF
many | TRBD2 | TRBJ2-7 | TRBV7-8 | TGTGCCAGCAGTCTAGCGGGTGGCTCCTACGAGCAGTACTTC | CASSLAGGSYEQYF
many | TRBD2 | TRBJ2-1 | TRBV19 | TGTGCCAGTAGTACTTACACTAGCGGGGGATACAATGAGCAGTTCTTC | CASSTYTSGGYNEQFF
many | TRBD1 | TRBJ2-5 | TRBV29-1 | TGCAGCGTCGAATCCCGGGACAGGGAGACCCAGTACTTC | CSVESRDRETQYF
many | . | TRBJ2-3 | TRBV29-1 | TGCAGCGTTGAATACACAGATACGCAGTATTTT | CSVEYTDTQYF
. | . | TRBJ2-1 | TRBV7-2 | . | CASSFYICSAKGTEDEQFF